This T cell receptor beta chain was recorded in a study of T cell responses to AZD1222 COVID-19 vaccine. Study summary: The analysis combined second doses at about 4 or about 12 weeks. Findings and limits, study-wide: Baseline serostatus was positive in only five to seven AZD1222 recipients. The donor group comprised mostly white British people and more females; the analysis possibly underestimated clonal diversity.

About this clone: Its target is unknown.

The germline V gene encodes CDR1 DFQATT and CDR2 SNEGSKA (reference sequence). The germline V and J ends were trimmed by 7 bases and 9 bases, with 14 bases remaining between them. CDR3 size: 11 residues. Sequenced by immunoSEQ multiplex PCR; TCRdb stores in-frame clones only, minus some. Counted here are 95,000 to 150,000 clones, roughly nine tenths occurring once; the ten biggest clones make up around 3.1%. J is TRBJ2-3 and V is TRBV20-1; perhaps TRBD1 as D (6 bases). The origin of this receptor is an adult in good health. The material was peripheral blood, obtained on day 0 of AZD1222 vaccination. Written as DNA, the CDR3 is TGCAGTGTTCCCGACAGGTCAACGCAGTATTTT. Translation: CSVPDRSTQYF.